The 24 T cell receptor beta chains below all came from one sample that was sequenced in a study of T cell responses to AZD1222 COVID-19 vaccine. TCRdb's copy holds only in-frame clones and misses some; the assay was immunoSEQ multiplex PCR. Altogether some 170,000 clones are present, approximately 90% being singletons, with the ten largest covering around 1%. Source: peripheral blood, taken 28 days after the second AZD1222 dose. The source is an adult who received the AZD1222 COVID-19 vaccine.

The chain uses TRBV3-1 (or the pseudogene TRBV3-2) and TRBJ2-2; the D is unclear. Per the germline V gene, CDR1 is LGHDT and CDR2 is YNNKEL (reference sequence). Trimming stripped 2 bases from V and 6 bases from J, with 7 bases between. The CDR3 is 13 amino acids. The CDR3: CASSQRASGELFF. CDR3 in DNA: TGTGCCAGCAGCCAAAGGGCGTCCGGGGAGCTGTTTTTT.

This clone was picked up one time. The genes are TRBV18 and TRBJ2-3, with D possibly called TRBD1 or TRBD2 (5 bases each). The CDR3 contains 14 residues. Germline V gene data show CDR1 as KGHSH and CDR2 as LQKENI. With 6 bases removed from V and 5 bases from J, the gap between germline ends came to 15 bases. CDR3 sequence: CASSTRGALDTQYF. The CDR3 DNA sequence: TGTGCCAGCTCGACGAGGGGAGCCTTAGATACGCAGTATTTT.

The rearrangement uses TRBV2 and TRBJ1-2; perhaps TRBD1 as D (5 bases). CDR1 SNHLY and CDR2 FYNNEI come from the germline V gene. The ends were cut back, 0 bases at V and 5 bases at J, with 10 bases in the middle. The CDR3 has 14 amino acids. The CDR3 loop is CASSEALAGYGYTF. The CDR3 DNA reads TGTGCCAGCAGTGAAGCGCTGGCAGGGTATGGCTACACCTTC.

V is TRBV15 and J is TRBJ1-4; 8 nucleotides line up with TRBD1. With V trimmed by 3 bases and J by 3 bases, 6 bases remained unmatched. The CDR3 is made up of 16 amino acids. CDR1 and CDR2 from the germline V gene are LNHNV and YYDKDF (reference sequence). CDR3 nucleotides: TGTGCCACCAGCAGTTACCAGGGGGCCGCTAATGAAAAACTGTTTTTT. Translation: CATSSYQGAANEKLFF.

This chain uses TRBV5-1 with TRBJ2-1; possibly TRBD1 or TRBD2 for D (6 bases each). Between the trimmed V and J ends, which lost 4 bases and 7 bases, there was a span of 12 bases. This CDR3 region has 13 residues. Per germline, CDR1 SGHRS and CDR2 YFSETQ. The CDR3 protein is CASSRGGGNEQFF. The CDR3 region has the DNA TGCGCCAGCAGCCGCGGAGGGGGAAATGAGCAGTTCTTC. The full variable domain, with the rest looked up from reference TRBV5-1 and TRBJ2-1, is KAGVTQTPRYLIKTRGQQVTLSCSPISGHRSVSWYQQTPGQGLQFLFEYFSETQRNKGNFPGRFSGRQFSNSRSEMNVSTLELGDSALYLCASSRGGGNEQFFGPGTRLTVL.

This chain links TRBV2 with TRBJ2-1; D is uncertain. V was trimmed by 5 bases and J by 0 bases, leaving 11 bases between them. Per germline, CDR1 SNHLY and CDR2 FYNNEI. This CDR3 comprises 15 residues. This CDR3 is CASSLTVSSYNEQFF. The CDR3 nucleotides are TGTGCCAGCAGTCTTACGGTGAGCTCCTACAATGAGCAGTTCTTC.

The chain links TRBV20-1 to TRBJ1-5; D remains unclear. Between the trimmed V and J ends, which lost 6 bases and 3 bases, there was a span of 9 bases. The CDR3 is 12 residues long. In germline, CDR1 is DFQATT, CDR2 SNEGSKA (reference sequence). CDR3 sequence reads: CSASRTNQPQHF. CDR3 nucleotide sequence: TGCAGTGCCAGTAGGACCAATCAGCCCCAGCATTTT.

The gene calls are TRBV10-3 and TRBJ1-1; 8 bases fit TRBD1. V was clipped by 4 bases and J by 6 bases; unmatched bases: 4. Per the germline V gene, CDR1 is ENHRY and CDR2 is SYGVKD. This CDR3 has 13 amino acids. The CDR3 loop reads CAISGTGYAEAFF. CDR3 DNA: TGTGCCATCAGTGGGACAGGGTATGCTGAAGCTTTCTTT.

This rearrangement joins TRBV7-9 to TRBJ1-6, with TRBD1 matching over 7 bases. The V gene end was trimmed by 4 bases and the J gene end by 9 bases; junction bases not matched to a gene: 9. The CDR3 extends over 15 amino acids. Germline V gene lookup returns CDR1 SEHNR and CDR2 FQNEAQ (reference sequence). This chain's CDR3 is CASSSDDRVVSPLHF. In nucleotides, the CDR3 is TGTGCCAGCAGCTCAGACGACAGGGTAGTTTCACCCCTCCACTTT. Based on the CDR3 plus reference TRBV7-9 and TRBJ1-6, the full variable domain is DTGVSQNPRHKITKRGQNVTFRCDPISEHNRLYWYRQTLGQGPEFLTYFQNEAQLEKSRLLSDRFSAERPKGSFSTLEIQRTEQGDSAMYLCASSSDDRVVSPLHFGNGTRLTVT.

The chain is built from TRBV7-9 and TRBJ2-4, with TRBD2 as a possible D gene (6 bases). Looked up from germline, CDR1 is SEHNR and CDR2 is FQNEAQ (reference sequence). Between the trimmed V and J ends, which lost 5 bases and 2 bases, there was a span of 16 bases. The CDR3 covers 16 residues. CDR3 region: CASSPRDAGPKNIQYF. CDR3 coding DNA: TGTGCCAGCAGCCCGCGGGACGCTGGTCCCAAAAACATTCAGTACTTC.

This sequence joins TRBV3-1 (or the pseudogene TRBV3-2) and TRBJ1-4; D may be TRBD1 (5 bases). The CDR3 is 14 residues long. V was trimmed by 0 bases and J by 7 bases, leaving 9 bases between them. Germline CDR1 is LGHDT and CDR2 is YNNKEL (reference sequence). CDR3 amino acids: CASSQEGHGEKLFF. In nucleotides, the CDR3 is TGTGCCAGCAGCCAAGAGGGGCATGGTGAAAAACTGTTTTTT.

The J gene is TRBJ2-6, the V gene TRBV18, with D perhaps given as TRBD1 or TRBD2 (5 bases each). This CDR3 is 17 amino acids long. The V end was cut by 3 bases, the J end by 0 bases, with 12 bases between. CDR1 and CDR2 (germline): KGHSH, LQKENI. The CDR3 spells CASSPGWGSSGANVLTF. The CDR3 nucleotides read TGTGCCAGCTCACCCGGGTGGGGGAGCTCTGGGGCCAACGTCCTGACTTTC.

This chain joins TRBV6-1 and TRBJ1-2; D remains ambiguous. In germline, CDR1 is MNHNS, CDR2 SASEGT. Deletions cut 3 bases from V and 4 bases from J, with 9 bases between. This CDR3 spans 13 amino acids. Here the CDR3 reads CASSERSVYGYTF. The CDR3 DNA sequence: TGTGCCAGCAGTGAGAGATCTGTCTATGGCTACACCTTC.

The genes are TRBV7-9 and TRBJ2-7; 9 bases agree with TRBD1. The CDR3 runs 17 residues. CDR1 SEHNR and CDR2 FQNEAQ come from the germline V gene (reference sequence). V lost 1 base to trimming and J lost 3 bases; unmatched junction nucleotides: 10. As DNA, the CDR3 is TGTGCCAGCAGCTTAGGAAGGGTGACAGGGGGTTTCTACGAGCAGTACTTC. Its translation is CASSLGRVTGGFYEQYF.

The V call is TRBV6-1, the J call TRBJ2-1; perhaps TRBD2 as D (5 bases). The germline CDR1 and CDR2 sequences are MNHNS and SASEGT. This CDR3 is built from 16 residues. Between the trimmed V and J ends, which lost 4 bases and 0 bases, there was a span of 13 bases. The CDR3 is CASSGWSGDSYNEQFF. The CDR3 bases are TGTGCCAGCAGTGGGTGGTCCGGGGACTCCTACAATGAGCAGTTCTTC.

The CDR3 protein is CASSTLSPRRINEKLFF. CDR3 nucleotide sequence: TGTGCCAGCAGTACCCTTTCCCCCAGACGGATTAATGAAAAACTGTTTTTT. The chain links TRBV27 to TRBJ1-4; no firm D call. Germline CDR1 MNHEY, CDR2 SMNVEV (reference sequence). V was shortened by 5 bases and J by 4 bases, with 20 bases between the two germline ends. The CDR3 totals 17 residues.

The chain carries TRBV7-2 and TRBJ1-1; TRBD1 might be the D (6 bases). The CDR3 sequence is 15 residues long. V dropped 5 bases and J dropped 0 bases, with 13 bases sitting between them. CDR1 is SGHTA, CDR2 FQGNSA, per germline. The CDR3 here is CASSLRTDLNTEAFF. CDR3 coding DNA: TGTGCCAGCAGCCTCCGGACAGATCTGAACACTGAAGCTTTCTTT.

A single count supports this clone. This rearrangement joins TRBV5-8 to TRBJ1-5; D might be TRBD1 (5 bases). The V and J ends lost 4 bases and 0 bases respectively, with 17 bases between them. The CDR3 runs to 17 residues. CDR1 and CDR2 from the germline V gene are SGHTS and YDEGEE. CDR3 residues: CASSPVDSQYSNQPQHF. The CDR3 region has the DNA TGTGCCAGCAGCCCCGTAGACAGCCAATATAGCAATCAGCCCCAGCATTTT.

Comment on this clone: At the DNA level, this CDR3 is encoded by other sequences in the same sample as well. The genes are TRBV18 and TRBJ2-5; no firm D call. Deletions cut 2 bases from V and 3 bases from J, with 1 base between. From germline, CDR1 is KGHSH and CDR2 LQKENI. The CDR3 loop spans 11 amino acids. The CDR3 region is CASSPKETQYF. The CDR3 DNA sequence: TGTGCCAGCTCACCAAAAGAGACCCAGTACTTC.

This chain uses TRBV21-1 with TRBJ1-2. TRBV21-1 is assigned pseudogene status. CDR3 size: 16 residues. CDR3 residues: CASSRTRGSGIYGYTF. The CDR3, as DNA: TGTGCCAGCAGCAGGACACGGGGATCCGGCATCTATGGCTACACCTTC.

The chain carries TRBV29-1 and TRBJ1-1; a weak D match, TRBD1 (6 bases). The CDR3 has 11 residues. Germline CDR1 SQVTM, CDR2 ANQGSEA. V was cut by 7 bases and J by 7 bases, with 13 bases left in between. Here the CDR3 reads CSGRDTNEAFF. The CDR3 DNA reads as TGCAGCGGTAGGGACACCAATGAAGCTTTCTTT.

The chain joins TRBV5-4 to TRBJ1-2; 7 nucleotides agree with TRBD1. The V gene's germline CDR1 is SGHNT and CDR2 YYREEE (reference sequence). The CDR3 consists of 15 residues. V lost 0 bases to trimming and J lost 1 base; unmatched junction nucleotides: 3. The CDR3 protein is CASSLDRQGNYGYTF. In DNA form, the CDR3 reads TGTGCCAGCAGCTTGGACAGACAGGGTAACTATGGCTACACCTTC.

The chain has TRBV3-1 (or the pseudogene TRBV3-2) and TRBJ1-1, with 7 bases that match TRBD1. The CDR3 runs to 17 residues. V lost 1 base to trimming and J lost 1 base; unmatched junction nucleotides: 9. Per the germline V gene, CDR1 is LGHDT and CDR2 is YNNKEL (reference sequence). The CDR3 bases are TGTGCCAGCAGCCAAGTAAGGGGCAGGGGGGAGAACACTGAAGCTTTCTTT. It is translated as CASSQVRGRGENTEAFF.

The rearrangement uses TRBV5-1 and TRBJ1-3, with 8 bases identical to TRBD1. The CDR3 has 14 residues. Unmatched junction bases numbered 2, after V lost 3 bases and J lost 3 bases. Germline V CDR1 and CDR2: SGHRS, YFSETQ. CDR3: CASSYDRGGNTIYF. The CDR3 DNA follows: TGCGCCAGCAGCTACGACAGGGGTGGAAACACCATATATTTT.